This T cell receptor beta chain was documented in a study of T cell changes during pregnancy in multiple sclerosis. Trimming took off 3 bases at V and 3 bases at J, with 6 bases between the two ends. Looked up from germline, CDR1 is LNHDA and CDR2 is SQIVND (reference sequence). The CDR3 totals 13 residues. Profiled with immunoSEQ multiplex PCR; TCRdb holds only in-frame clones, not every one. The sample contains roughly 48,000 clones, about 95% of which appear only once. This specimen was CD8+ T cells from peripheral blood mononuclear cells, taken in the first trimester of pregnancy. The chain has TRBV19 and TRBJ2-1; weak D call: TRBD1 (6 bases). The receptor comes from a female donor with multiple sclerosis, enrolled in a pregnancy study. The CDR3 here is CASSMTGYNEQFF. DNA for the CDR3: TGTGCCAGTAGTATGACAGGCTACAATGAGCAGTTCTTC. The full variable domain, completed using reference TRBV19 and TRBJ2-1, is DGGITQSPKYLFRKEGQNVTLSCEQNLNHDAMYWYRQDPGQGLRLIYYSQIVNDFQKGDIAEGYSVSREKKESFPLTVTSAQKNPTAFYLCASSMTGYNEQFFGPGTRLTVL.